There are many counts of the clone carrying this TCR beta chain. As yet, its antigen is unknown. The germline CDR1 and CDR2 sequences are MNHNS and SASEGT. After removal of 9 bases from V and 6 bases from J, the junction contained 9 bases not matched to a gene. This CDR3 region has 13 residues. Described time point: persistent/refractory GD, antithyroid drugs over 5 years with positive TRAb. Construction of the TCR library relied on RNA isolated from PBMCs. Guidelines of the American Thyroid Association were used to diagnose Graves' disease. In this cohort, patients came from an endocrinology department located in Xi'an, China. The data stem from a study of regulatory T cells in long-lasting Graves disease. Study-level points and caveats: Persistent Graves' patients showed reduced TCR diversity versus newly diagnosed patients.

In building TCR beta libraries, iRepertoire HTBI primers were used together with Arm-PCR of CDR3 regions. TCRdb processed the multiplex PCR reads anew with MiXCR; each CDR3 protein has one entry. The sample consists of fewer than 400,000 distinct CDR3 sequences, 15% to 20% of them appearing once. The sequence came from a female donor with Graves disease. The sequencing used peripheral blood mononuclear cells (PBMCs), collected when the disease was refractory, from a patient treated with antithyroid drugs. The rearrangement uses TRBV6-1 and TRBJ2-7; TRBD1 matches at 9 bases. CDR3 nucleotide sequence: TGTGCCAGTGCACAGGGGGCGCAGGGCGAGCAGTACTTC. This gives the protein CASAQGAQGEQYF.